The 4 T cell receptor beta chains below all came from one sample that was sequenced in a study of CD8+ T cells in alopecia areata. Indicated treatment: oral pan-JAK inhibitor, 5-10 mg twice daily. Sequencing used cDNA as its template, made by extracting RNA and reverse transcribing it. Measured with immunoSEQ multiplex PCR; TCRdb has only the in-frame clones, and not every one. The profile shows 170,000 or so clones, around 60% of them singletons. Here the sequenced sample was CD8+ T cells sorted from blood, taken at week 24, from a patient treated with tofacitinib. Receptors originate from a human donor with alopecia areata.

This chain joins TRBV11-2 and TRBJ2-1, with TRBD2 matching 13 bases. Looked up from germline, CDR1 is SGHAT and CDR2 is FQNNGV. This CDR3 comprises 16 residues. Losses at the gene ends were 4 bases for V and 12 bases for J; bases not matched to a gene: 12. CDR3 in amino acids: CASSSRLAGGQRAQFF. The CDR3 nucleotides read TGTGCCAGCAGCTCCAGACTAGCGGGGGGCCAAAGGGCGCAGTTCTTC.

This rearrangement joins TRBV5-6 to TRBJ1-5, with TRBD1 matching 10 bases. Losses at the gene ends were 4 bases for V and 2 bases for J; bases not matched to a gene: 3. The CDR3 covers 15 residues. Germline assignment: CDR1 SGHDT and CDR2 YYEEEE. In nucleotides, the CDR3 is TGTGCCAGCAGCCGGGGGACAGGGGGCAATCAGCCCCAGCATTTT. As protein: CASSRGTGGNQPQHF.

The chain links TRBV9 to TRBJ2-7; D is possibly TRBD1 (6 bases). CDR1 and CDR2 from the germline V gene are SGDLS and YYNGEE. Trimming removed 3 bases from V and 6 bases from J, with 7 bases in between. The CDR3 sequence is 11 residues long. CDR3 sequence: CASSGGGEQYF. CDR3 sequence (DNA): TGTGCCAGCAGCGGAGGGGGCGAGCAGTACTTC.

This clone was counted between two and nine times. The chain employs TRBV29-1 and TRBJ2-6; D not resolved. This CDR3 comprises 13 residues. From germline, CDR1 is SQVTM and CDR2 ANQGSEA. The V end lost 5 bases, the J end lost 2 bases, and 7 bases lay between the germline ends. DNA for the CDR3: TGCAGCGTTCGGCCGACTGGGGCCAACGTCCTGACTTTC. Translation: CSVRPTGANVLTF.